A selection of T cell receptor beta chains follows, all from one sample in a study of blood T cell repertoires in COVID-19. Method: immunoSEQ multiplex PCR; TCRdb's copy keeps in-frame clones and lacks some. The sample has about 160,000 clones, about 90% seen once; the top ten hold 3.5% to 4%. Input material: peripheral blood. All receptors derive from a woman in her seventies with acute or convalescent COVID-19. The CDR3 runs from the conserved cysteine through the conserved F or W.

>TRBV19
CASRPAGSYNEQFF
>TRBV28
CASSSTGNGRNEQFF
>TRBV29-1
CRTSGARRGTGELFF
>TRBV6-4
CASSPGGDYGYTF
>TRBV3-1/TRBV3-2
CASSPGDTQYF
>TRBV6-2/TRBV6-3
CASSYSGRGNQPQHF
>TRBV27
CASSLFRQGGYEQYF
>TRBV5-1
CASSKSRGSTSTDTQYF
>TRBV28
CASTLAGVFEQYF
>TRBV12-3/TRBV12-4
CASSHTGSQPQHF
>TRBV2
CATDRGRDTGELFF
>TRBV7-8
CASSFYSNQPQHF
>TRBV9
CASSPPDTGNTIYF
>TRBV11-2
CASSSLAGVPDTQYF
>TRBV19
CASSIGQGSNNEQFF
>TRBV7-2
CASSSGTVSRYNYGYTF
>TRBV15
CATSRGRGAGSDTQYF
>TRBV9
CASSDHRGEQYF
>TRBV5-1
CASSIGTGVPGELFF
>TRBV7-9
CASSLVTVMNTEAFF
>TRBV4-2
CASSQARTGGTDTQYF
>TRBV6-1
CASSEGLAGVSEQFF
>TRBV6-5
CASSSTSGDYGYTF
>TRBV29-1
CSVELGGKYEQYF
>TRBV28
CASSFRRGPYEQYF
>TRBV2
CASSDRGTTNEKLFF
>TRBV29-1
CGARSSEYTGELFF
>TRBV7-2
CASSLEMGVSTEAFF
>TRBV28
CASSSGQTGTDTQYF
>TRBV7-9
CASSDTGQNTEAFF
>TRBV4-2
CASSQEYRTGFSEAFF
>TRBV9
CASSVSELNSPLHF
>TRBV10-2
CASRGQGSGANVLTF
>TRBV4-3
CASSREGQGANTEAFF
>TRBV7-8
CASSSRPGQGYTDTQYF
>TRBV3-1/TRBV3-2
CASSQINTEAFF
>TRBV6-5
CASRGDWTGRYGYTF
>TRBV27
CASSLFSGDRGGETQYF
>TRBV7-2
CASSSHSGSYYNEQFF
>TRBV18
CASSPMAGGPYNEQFF
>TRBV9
CASSVGLELTDTQYF
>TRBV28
CASSPTGSQETQYF
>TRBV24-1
CATSDLPYRDKLQANYGYTF
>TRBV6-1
CASSEILAGEQFF
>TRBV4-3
CASSQETGKNTGELFF
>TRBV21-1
CASSKRQGYQPQHF
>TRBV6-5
CASRPHGGTDTQYF
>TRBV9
CASSPRAGVDAFF